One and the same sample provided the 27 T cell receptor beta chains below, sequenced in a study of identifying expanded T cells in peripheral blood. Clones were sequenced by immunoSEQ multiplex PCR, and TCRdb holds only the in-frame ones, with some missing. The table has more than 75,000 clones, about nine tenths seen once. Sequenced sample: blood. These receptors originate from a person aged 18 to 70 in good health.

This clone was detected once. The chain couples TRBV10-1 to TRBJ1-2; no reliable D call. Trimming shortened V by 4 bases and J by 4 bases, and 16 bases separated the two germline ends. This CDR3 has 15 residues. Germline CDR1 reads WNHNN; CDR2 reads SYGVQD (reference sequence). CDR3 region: CASSADHGPAYGYTF. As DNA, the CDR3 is TGCGCCAGCAGTGCGGATCACGGGCCAGCCTATGGCTACACCTTC.

For the CDR3, the DNA is TGTGCCAGCGTTTTTATCCCCCGCTTGTGGAGTGAGCAGTTCTTC. It encodes CASVFIPRLWSEQFF. V is TRBV2 and J is TRBJ2-1; no clear D. Per the germline V gene, CDR1 is SNHLY and CDR2 is FYNNEI. CDR3 size: 15 residues. V was shortened by 8 bases and J by 9 bases, with 23 bases between the two germline ends.

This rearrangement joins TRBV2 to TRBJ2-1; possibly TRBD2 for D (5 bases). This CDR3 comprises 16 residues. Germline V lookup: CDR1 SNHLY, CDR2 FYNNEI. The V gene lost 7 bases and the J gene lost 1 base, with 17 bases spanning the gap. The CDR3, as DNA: TGTGCCAGCATCGACGACCGACGGAGGTCCTACAATGAGCAGTTCTTC. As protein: CASIDDRRRSYNEQFF.

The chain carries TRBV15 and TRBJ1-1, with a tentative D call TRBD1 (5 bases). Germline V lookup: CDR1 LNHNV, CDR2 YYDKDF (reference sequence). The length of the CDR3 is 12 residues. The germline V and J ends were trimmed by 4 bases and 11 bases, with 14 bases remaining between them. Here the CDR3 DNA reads TGTGCCACCAGCAAGTCGGTCGGGGGTGCTTTCTTT. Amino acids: CATSKSVGGAFF.

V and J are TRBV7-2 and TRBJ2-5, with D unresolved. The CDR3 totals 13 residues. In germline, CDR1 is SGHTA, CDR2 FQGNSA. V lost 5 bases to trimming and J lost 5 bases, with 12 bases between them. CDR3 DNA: TGTGCCAGCAGCCCCCCGGCTAGGGAGACCCAGTACTTC. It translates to CASSPPARETQYF. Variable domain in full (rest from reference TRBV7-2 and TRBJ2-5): GAGVSQSPSNKVTEKGKDVELRCDPISGHTALYWYRQSLGQGLEFLIYFQGNSAPDKSGLPSDRFSAERTGGSVSTLTIQRTQQEDSAVYLCASSPPARETQYFGPGTRLLVL.

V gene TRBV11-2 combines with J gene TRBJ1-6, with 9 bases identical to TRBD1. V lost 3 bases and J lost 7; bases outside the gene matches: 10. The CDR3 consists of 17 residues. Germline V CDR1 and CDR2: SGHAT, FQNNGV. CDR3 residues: CASSFNPTGTGNSPLHF. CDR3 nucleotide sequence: TGTGCCAGCAGCTTTAACCCGACCGGGACAGGGAATTCACCCCTCCACTTT.

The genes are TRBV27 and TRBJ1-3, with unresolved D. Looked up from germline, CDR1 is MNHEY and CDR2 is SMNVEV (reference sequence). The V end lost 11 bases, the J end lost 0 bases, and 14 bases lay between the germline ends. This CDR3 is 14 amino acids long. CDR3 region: CASKGIRSGNTIYF. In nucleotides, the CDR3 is TGTGCCTCAAAAGGAATCCGCTCTGGAAACACCATATATTTT.

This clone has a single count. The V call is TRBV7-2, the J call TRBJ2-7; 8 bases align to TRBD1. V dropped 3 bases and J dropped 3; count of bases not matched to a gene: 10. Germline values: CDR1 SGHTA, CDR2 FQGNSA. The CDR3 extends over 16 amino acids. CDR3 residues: CASSFSSGGFRYEQYF. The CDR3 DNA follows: TGTGCCAGCAGCTTCTCATCAGGGGGCTTCCGCTACGAGCAGTACTTC.

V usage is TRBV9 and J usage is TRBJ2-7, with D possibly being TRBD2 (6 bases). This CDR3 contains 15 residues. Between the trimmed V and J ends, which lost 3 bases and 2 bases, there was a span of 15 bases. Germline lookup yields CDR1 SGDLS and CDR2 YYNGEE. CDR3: CASSGGGDQTYEQYF. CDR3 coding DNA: TGTGCCAGCAGCGGTGGCGGGGACCAGACCTACGAGCAGTACTTC. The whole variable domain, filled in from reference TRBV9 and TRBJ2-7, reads DSGVTQTPKHLITATGQRVTLRCSPRSGDLSVYWYQQSLDQGLQFLIQYYNGEERAKGNILERFSAQQFPDLHSELNLSSLELGDSALYFCASSGGGDQTYEQYFGPGTRLTVT.

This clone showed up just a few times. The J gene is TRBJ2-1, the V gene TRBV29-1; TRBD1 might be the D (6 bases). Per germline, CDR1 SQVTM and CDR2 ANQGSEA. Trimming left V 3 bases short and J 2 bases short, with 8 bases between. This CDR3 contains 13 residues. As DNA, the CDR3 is TGCAGCGTTGAGAGACAGGCCTACAATGAGCAGTTCTTC. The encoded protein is CSVERQAYNEQFF.

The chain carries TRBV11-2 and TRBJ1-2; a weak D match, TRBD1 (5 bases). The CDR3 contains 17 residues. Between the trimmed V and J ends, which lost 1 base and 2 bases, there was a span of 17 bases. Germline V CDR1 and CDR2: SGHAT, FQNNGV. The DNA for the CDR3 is TGTGCCAGCAGCTTAGCTCCAGACCGGGGGGAAAACTATGGCTACACCTTC. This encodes CASSLAPDRGENYGYTF.

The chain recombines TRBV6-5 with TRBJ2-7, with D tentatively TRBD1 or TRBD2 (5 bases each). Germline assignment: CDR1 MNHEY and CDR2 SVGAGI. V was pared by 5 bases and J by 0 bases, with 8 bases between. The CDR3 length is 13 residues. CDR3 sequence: CASSGDRSYEQYF. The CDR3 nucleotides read TGTGCCAGCAGTGGGGACCGCTCCTACGAGCAGTACTTC.

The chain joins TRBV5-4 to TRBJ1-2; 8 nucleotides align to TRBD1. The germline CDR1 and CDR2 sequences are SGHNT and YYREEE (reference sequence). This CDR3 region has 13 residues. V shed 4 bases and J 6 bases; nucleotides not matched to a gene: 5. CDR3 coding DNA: TGTGCCAGCAGCCAGGGACAGGACCATGGCTACACCTTC. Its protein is CASSQGQDHGYTF.

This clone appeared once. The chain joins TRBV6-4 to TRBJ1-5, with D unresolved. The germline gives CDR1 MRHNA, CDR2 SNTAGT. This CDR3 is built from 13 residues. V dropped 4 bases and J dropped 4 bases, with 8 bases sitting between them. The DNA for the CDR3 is TGTGCCAGCAGTGTGGAGTCGAATCAGCCCCAGCATTTT. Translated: CASSVESNQPQHF.

The CDR3 DNA reads as TGTGCCAGCAGTGACTCGGGGGCCACAGATACGCAGTATTTT. Its protein is CASSDSGATDTQYF. The chain couples TRBV6-4 to TRBJ2-3; a weak D match, TRBD1 (6 bases). The V gene's germline CDR1 is MRHNA and CDR2 SNTAGT. The length of the CDR3 is 14 residues. Trimming took 0 bases from V and 2 from J, leaving 6 bases between them.

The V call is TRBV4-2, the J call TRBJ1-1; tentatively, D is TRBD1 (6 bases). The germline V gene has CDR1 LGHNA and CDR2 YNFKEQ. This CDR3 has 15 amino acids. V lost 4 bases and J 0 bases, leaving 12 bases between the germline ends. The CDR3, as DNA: TGTGCCAGCAGCCTAAGGACAGTAATGAACACTGAAGCTTTCTTT. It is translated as CASSLRTVMNTEAFF.

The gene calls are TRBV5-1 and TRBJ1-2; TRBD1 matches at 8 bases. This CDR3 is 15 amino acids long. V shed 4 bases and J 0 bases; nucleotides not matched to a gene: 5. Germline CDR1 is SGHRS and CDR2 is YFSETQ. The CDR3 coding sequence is TGCGCCAGCAGCACCGGGACAGGATCTAACTATGGCTACACCTTC. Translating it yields CASSTGTGSNYGYTF.

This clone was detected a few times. The CDR3 DNA is TGTGCCAGTAGTATAGCAGATTCACCCCTCCACTTT. This encodes CASSIADSPLHF. The chain combines TRBV19 with TRBJ1-6; D gene unclear. The V gene lost 1 base and the J gene lost 8 bases, with 3 bases spanning the gap. The CDR3 consists of 12 residues. Germline V gene data show CDR1 as LNHDA and CDR2 as SQIVND (reference sequence).

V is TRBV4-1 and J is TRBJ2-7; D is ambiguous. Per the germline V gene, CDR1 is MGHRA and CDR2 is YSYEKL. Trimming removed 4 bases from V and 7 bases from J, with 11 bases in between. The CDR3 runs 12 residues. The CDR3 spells CASSLGPKEQYF. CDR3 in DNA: TGCGCCAGCAGCCTCGGCCCCAAGGAGCAGTACTTC.

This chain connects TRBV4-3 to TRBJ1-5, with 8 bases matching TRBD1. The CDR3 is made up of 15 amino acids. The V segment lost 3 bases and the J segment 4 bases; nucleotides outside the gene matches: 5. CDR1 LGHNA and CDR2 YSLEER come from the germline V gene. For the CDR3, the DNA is TGCGCCAGCAGCCAGGGGGACAGGCCTAATCAGCCCCAGCATTTT. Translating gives CASSQGDRPNQPQHF.

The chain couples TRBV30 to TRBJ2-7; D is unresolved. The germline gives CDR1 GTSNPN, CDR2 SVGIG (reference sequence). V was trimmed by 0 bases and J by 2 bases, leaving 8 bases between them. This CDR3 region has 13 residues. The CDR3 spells CAWSVGKTYEQYF. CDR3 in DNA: TGTGCCTGGAGTGTAGGGAAAACCTACGAGCAGTACTTC.

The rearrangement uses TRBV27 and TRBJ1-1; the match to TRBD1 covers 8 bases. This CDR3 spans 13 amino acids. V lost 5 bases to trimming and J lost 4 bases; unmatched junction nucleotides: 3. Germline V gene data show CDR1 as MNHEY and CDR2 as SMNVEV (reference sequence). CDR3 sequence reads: CASSRTGSTEAFF. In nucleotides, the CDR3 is TGTGCCAGCAGTCGGACAGGGAGCACTGAAGCTTTCTTT.

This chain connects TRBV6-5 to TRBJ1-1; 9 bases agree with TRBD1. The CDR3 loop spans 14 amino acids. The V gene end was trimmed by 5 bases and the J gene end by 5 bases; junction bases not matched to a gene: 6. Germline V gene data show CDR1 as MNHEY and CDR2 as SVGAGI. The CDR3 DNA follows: TGTGCCAGCAGTACGGACAGGGGAAGAACTGAAGCTTTCTTT. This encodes CASSTDRGRTEAFF.

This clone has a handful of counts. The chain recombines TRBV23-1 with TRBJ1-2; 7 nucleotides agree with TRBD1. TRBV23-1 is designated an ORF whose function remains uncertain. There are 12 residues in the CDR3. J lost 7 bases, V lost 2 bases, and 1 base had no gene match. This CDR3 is CASSQRQGGYTF. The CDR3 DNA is TGCGCCAGCAGTCAAAGACAGGGTGGCTACACCTTC.

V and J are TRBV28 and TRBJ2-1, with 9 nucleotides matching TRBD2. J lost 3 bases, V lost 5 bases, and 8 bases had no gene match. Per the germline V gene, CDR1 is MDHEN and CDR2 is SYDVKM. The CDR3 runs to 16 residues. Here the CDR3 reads CASSPLAGGFYNEQFF. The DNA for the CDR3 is TGTGCCAGCAGTCCGCTTGCGGGAGGGTTCTACAATGAGCAGTTCTTC.

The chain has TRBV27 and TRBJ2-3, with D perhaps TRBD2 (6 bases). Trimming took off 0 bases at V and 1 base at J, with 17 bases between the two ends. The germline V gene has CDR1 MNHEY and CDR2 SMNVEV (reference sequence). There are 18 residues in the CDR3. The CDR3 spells CASSLSQTSLWGTDTQYF. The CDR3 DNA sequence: TGTGCCAGCAGTTTATCTCAGACTAGTCTCTGGGGCACAGATACGCAGTATTTT.

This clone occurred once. The CDR3 reads CASSPGLGQEPYEQYF. The CDR3 region has the DNA TGTGCCAGCAGCCCAGGACTGGGACAGGAACCCTACGAGCAGTACTTC. This chain links TRBV28 with TRBJ2-7, with TRBD1 matching 8 bases. Trimming at V came to 6 bases and at J to 2 bases, leaving 12 bases not matched to a gene. The CDR3 consists of 16 residues. Germline V CDR1 and CDR2: MDHEN, SYDVKM.